Following are 22 T cell receptor beta chains from one sample sequenced in a study of cytomegalovirus exposure and HLA in healthy donors. A multiplex PCR was run with 60 Vbeta primers and 13 Jbeta primers. Measured with immunoSEQ multiplex PCR; TCRdb has only the in-frame clones, and not every one. This sample carries 120,000 to 150,000 clones, around 84% of them seen once, and the ten largest clones take under 3%. The material sequenced was PBMCs. The receptors were gathered from a man aged 40-49 years in good health and CMV-seropositive.

This rearrangement joins TRBV11-1 to TRBJ2-7, with TRBD2 identical over 7 bases. The CDR3 loop spans 15 amino acids. The germline CDR1 and CDR2 sequences are SGHAT and FQDESV (reference sequence). The J segment lost 5 bases and the V segment lost 1 base, leaving 8 bases of the junction unmatched. The DNA of the CDR3 is TGTGCCAGCAGCTTAGAGTCGGGAGGATTAAACGAGCAGTACTTC. It yields the protein CASSLESGGLNEQYF.

The chain has TRBV27 and TRBJ2-3; D uncertain. The germline CDR1 and CDR2 sequences are MNHEY and SMNVEV (reference sequence). The CDR3 has 14 amino acids. Trimming took off 3 bases at V and 1 base at J, with 8 bases between the two ends. The CDR3 bases are TGTGCCAGCAGTTTGGCTCCTGGCACAGATACGCAGTATTTT. Protein sequence: CASSLAPGTDTQYF.

This clone was picked up a small number of times. This chain links TRBV9 with TRBJ1-3, with TRBD1 identical over 8 bases. The CDR3 covers 18 residues. Trimming took 3 bases from V and 0 from J; bases not matched to a gene: 11. In germline, CDR1 is SGDLS, CDR2 YYNGEE. The CDR3 nucleotides are TGTGCCAGCAGCGCCCATAAGGGACAGGAAAGCTCTGGAAACACCATATATTTT. As protein: CASSAHKGQESSGNTIYF.

The chain is built from TRBV29-1 and TRBJ2-3; D is perhaps TRBD2 (5 bases). Germline V CDR1 and CDR2: SQVTM, ANQGSEA. V dropped 7 bases and J dropped 1 base, with 18 bases sitting between them. The CDR3 loop spans 15 amino acids. This CDR3 reads CSGTSLDIGTDTQYF. In nucleotides, the CDR3 is TGCAGCGGGACCTCACTAGATATCGGCACAGATACGCAGTATTTT.

This chain links TRBV4-2 with TRBJ2-1, with a possible D match to TRBD2 (6 bases). CDR3 size: 17 residues. Looked up from germline, CDR1 is LGHNA and CDR2 is YNFKEQ. The ends were cut back, 5 bases at V and 0 bases at J, with 17 bases in the middle. The CDR3 DNA sequence: TGTGCCAGCAGCTCCCGGGGTAGCGGAGTCTCCTACAATGAGCAGTTCTTC. Its protein is CASSSRGSGVSYNEQFF.

The chain carries TRBV6-1 and TRBJ2-7; 9 bases agree with TRBD1. Germline CDR1 reads MNHNS; CDR2 reads SASEGT. The CDR3 is 13 residues long. Trimming took 7 bases from V and 6 from J; bases not matched to a gene: 7. CDR3 protein: CASIRTGAGEQYF. The CDR3 DNA is TGTGCCAGCATTAGGACAGGGGCCGGCGAGCAGTACTTC.

This chain links TRBV7-2 with TRBJ1-1, with D uncertain. The V gene lost 5 bases and the J gene lost 0 bases, with 13 bases spanning the gap. Germline CDR1 reads SGHTA; CDR2 reads FQGNSA. The CDR3 runs to 15 residues. The CDR3 loop is CASSTYGGLNTEAFF. The CDR3 nucleotides read TGTGCCAGCAGCACTTATGGAGGATTGAACACTGAAGCTTTCTTT.

Remarks on this clone: Its ends do not fully match the called genes, so a read error is possible. The rearrangement links TRBV7-9 to TRBJ1-1, with 7 bases fitting TRBD1. CDR1 SEHNR and CDR2 FQNEAQ come from the germline V gene (reference sequence). The CDR3 totals 14 residues. The CDR3 loop is CSSSITGDHTEAFF. CDR3 bases: TGTTCCAGCAGCATAACAGGGGACCACACTGAAGCTTTCTTT.

This clone was observed once. For the CDR3, the DNA is TGTGCCAGCAGCTTAAAAACAGGGGGGAACACTGAAGCTTTCTTT. The encoded protein is CASSLKTGGNTEAFF. This chain connects TRBV7-2 to TRBJ1-1; 8 bases align to TRBD1. The CDR3 loop spans 15 amino acids. V dropped 2 bases and J dropped 1; count of bases not matched to a gene: 3. Germline CDR1 is SGHTA and CDR2 is FQGNSA.

The rearrangement uses TRBV7-2 and TRBJ1-4; no clear D. The V and J ends lost 3 bases and 8 bases respectively, with 13 bases between them. This CDR3 is 14 amino acids long. The germline V gene has CDR1 SGHTA and CDR2 FQGNSA. The chain's CDR3 is CASSFIGSVEKLFF. CDR3 DNA: TGTGCCAGCAGCTTTATCGGAAGCGTGGAAAAACTGTTTTTT.

This clone was seen only a few times. This chain links TRBV5-1 with TRBJ2-7; the D is unclear. The germline V and J ends were trimmed by 5 bases and 6 bases, with 30 bases remaining between them. The CDR3 is made up of 18 amino acids. The germline CDR1 and CDR2 sequences are SGHRS and YFSETQ. The CDR3 bases are TGCGCCAGCAGTTACGGTCGCCTCCCCGGGTCGTCCCCTGGCGAGCAGTACTTC. Its translation: CASSYGRLPGSSPGEQYF. The full variable domain, in which reference TRBV5-1 and TRBJ2-7 provide the parts outside the CDR3, is KAGVTQTPRYLIKTRGQQVTLSCSPISGHRSVSWYQQTPGQGLQFLFEYFSETQRNKGNFPGRFSGRQFSNSRSEMNVSTLELGDSALYLCASSYGRLPGSSPGEQYFGPGTRLTVT.

The genes are TRBV11-2 and TRBJ2-7; maybe TRBD1 (7 bases). Germline CDR1 SGHAT, CDR2 FQNNGV. The CDR3 contains 16 residues. Trimming cost V 4 bases and J 0 bases, with 16 bases left between them. The CDR3 spells CASSSTQGGGSYEQYF. CDR3 nucleotide sequence: TGTGCCAGCAGCTCCACCCAGGGGGGAGGCTCCTACGAGCAGTACTTC. The full variable domain, completed using reference TRBV11-2 and TRBJ2-7, is EAGVAQSPRYKIIEKRQSVAFWCNPISGHATLYWYQQILGQGPKLLIQFQNNGVVDDSQLPKDRFSAERLKGVDSTLKIQPAKLEDSAVYLCASSSTQGGGSYEQYFGPGTRLTVT.

This clone has a single count. As DNA, the CDR3 is TGCAGCGTTGAGCTCGGACAGGGGGCCAACATTCAGTACTTC. It encodes CSVELGQGANIQYF. V usage is TRBV29-1 and J usage is TRBJ2-4, with TRBD1 matching 11 bases. V gave up 3 bases and J gave up 7 bases; unmatched junction bases: 5. This CDR3 has 14 amino acids. Germline V CDR1 and CDR2: SQVTM, ANQGSEA.

The V and J genes are TRBV5-6 and TRBJ2-5, with D perhaps TRBD1 (6 bases). V was cut by 0 bases and J by 2 bases, with 11 bases left in between. The CDR3 has 15 amino acids. Germline CDR1 is SGHDT and CDR2 is YYEEEE. CDR3 loop: CASSLEGHRQETQYF. The CDR3 DNA sequence: TGTGCCAGCAGCTTGGAGGGACACCGACAAGAGACCCAGTACTTC.

CDR3 protein: CSVRLPGNILGELFF. For the CDR3, the DNA is TGCAGCGTTAGGTTGCCAGGAAATATTTTAGGGGAGCTGTTTTTT. J is TRBJ2-2 and V is TRBV29-1; D is uncertain. The CDR3 covers 15 residues. V was shortened by 5 bases and J by 8 bases, with 21 bases between the two germline ends. Germline CDR1 is SQVTM and CDR2 is ANQGSEA.

The chain employs TRBV29-1 and TRBJ2-2; TRBD2 aligns across 11 bases. CDR3 length: 14 amino acids. Trimming cost V 4 bases and J 6 bases; bases outside gene matches: 4. Germline V gene sequence: CDR1 SQVTM, CDR2 ANQGSEA. This chain's CDR3 is CSVGGSGRAGELFF. The DNA for the CDR3 is TGCAGCGTTGGTGGTAGCGGGAGGGCCGGGGAGCTGTTTTTT.

The sample holds a few counts of this clone. The gene calls are TRBV29-1 and TRBJ1-4; 11 bases fit TRBD1. The junction had 11 bases not matched to a gene; V was cut back by 0 bases and J by 8 bases. The CDR3 extends over 17 amino acids. Germline V gene data show CDR1 as SQVTM and CDR2 as ANQGSEA. The DNA for the CDR3 is TGCAGCGTTGAAGATCTAACCCGGACAGGGGGCTACGAAAAACTGTTTTTT. Its protein is CSVEDLTRTGGYEKLFF.

The chain has TRBV7-9 and TRBJ2-5; D is possibly TRBD2 (7 bases). CDR1 SEHNR and CDR2 FQNEAQ come from the germline V gene (reference sequence). CDR3 size: 14 residues. Trimming took 5 bases from V and 5 from J, leaving 15 bases between them. The CDR3 nucleotides read TGTGCCAGCAGCCCCAGGGGAGGGGCCGAGACCCAGTACTTC. Translation gives CASSPRGGAETQYF.

The CDR3 spells CASSQRTGATYEQYF. The CDR3 DNA sequence: TGCGCCAGCAGCCAAAGGACAGGGGCGACCTACGAGCAGTACTTC. V gene TRBV5-1 combines with J gene TRBJ2-7, with 9 bases lining up with TRBD1. The CDR3 is made up of 15 amino acids. After removal of 4 bases from V and 2 bases from J, the junction contained 7 bases not matched to a gene. CDR1 SGHRS and CDR2 YFSETQ come from the germline V gene.

This clone was detected once. V usage is TRBV5-1 and J usage is TRBJ1-2; D call uncertain. The CDR3 covers 14 residues. CDR1 and CDR2 from the germline V gene are SGHRS and YFSETQ. The V and J ends lost 7 bases and 4 bases respectively, with 17 bases between them. This CDR3 reads CASVRDPEGYGYTF. CDR3 DNA: TGCGCCAGCGTCCGGGATCCGGAGGGCTATGGCTACACCTTC.

This chain links TRBV7-2 with TRBJ1-2; D may be TRBD1 (5 bases). The CDR3 loop spans 14 amino acids. Germline CDR1 is SGHTA and CDR2 is FQGNSA. V lost 0 bases, J lost 1 base, and 6 bases lay in between. In nucleotides, the CDR3 is TGTGCCAGCAGCTTAGCGACAGATAACTATGGCTACACCTTC. Translation gives CASSLATDNYGYTF.

This clone was recorded only once. The V and J genes are TRBV27 and TRBJ1-2, with 10 bases matching TRBD1. The CDR3 has 16 amino acids. V shed 5 bases and J 1 base; nucleotides not matched to a gene: 7. Per germline, CDR1 MNHEY and CDR2 SMNVEV (reference sequence). The DNA of the CDR3 is TGTGCCAGCAGTCCAGGGACAGGGGCTCTTAACTATGGCTACACCTTC. Protein product: CASSPGTGALNYGYTF.